The table lists the clone carrying this T cell receptor beta chain with many counts. Its cognate antigen is unknown. V lost 2 bases, J lost 0 bases, and 7 bases lay in between. The CDR3 is made up of 14 amino acids. The sample belongs to a study of CD8 T cells in ankylosing spondylitis. TCRdb reprocessed the 5' RACE reads via MiXCR and lists one record per CDR3 protein. The sample has under 250,000 distinct CDR3 sequences; about a quarter are singletons. Study-wide points: Disease-linked clones reportedly concentrated significantly in matched ankylosing spondylitis synovial fluid. Past research had described some motif variants in reactive arthritis synovial fluid and blood. One TCR beta motif, made up of fewer than 10 highly homologous variants, appeared characteristic of ankylosing spondylitis blood. Peripheral blood samples showed relatively rare disease-linked clones, and these clones were CD8+.

The sequenced sample consisted of blood, either unsorted or a sorted T cell fraction (not recorded which). This receptor was obtained from a male donor with ankylosing spondylitis or in good health (not recorded which). The J gene is TRBJ1-1, the V gene TRBV12-3 or TRBV12-4; D remains unclear. CDR3 amino acids: CASSLPGMNTEAFF. The CDR3 region has the DNA TGTGCCAGCAGTTTACCGGGCATGAACACTGAAGCTTTCTTT.